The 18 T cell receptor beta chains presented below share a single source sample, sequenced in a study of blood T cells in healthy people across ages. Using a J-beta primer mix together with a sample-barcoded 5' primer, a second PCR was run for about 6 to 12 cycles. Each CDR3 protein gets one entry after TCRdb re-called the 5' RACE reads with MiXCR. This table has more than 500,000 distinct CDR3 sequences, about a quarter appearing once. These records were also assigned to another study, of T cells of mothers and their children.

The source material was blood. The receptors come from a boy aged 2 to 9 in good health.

CDR3 amino acids: CSAREGGDTGELFF. The CDR3 region has the DNA TGCAGTGCTAGGGAGGGGGGCGATACCGGGGAGCTGTTTTTT. The V and J genes are TRBV20-1 and TRBJ2-2; either TRBD1 or TRBD2 may fit D (6 bases each). This CDR3 has 14 amino acids. The germline CDR1 and CDR2 sequences are DFQATT and SNEGSKA (reference sequence). The V end was cut by 3 bases, the J end by 5 bases, with 13 bases between.

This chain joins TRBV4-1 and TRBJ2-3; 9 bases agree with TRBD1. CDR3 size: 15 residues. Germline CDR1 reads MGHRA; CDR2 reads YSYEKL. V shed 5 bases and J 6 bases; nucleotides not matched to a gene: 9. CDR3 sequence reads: CASSFRDRVGDTQYF. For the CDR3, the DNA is TGCGCCAGCAGCTTCCGGGACAGGGTAGGCGATACGCAGTATTTT.

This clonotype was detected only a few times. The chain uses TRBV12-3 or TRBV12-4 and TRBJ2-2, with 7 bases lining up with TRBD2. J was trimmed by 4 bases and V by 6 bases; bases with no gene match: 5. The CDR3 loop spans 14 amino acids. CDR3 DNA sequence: TGTGCCAGCAGGGCGGGAGAGGGCACCGGGGAGCTGTTTTTT. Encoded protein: CASRAGEGTGELFF.

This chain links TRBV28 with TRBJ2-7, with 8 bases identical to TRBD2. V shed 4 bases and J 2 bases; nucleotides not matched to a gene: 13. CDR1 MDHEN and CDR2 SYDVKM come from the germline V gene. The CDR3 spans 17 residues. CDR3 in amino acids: CASSSSPQRGMTYEQYF. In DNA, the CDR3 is TGTGCCAGCAGTTCAAGCCCCCAGCGGGGGATGACCTACGAGCAGTACTTC.

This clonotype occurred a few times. CDR3 sequence (DNA): TGTGCCATCAGTAACAAAGGGGACACCGGGGAGCTGTTTTTT. The encoded protein is CAISNKGDTGELFF. The rearrangement links TRBV10-3 to TRBJ2-2; maybe TRBD1 (5 bases). CDR1 ENHRY and CDR2 SYGVKD come from the germline V gene. The CDR3 has 14 residues. V was cut by 5 bases and J by 3 bases, with 10 bases left in between.

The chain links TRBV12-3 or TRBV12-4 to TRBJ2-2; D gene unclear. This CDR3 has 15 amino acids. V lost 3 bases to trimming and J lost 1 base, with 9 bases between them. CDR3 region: CASSFLSGNTGELFF. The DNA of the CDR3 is TGTGCCAGCAGTTTTTTGTCGGGGAACACCGGGGAGCTGTTTTTT.

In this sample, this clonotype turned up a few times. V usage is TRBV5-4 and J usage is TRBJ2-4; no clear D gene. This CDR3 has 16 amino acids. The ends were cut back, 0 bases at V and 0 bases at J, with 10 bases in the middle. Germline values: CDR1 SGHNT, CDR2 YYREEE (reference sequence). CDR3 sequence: CASSLGAVLAKNIQYF. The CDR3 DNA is TGTGCCAGCAGCTTGGGGGCAGTACTAGCCAAAAACATTCAGTACTTC.

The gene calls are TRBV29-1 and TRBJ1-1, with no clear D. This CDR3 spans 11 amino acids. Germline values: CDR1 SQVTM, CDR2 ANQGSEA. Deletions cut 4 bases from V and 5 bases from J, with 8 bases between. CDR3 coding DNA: TGCAGCGTTGCGGAATGGACTGAAGCTTTCTTT. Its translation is CSVAEWTEAFF.

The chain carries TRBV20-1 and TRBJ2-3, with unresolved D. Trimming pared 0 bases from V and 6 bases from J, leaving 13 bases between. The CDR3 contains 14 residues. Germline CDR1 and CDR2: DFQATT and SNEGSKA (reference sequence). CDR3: CSARDRLTWDTQYF. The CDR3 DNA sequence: TGCAGTGCTAGAGATCGACTCACCTGGGATACGCAGTATTTT.

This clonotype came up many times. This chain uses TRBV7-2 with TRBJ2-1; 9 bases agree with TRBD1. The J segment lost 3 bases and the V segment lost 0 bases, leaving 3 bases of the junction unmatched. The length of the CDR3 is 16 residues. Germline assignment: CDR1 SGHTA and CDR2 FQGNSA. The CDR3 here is CASSLAPTGGYNEQFF. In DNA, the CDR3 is TGTGCCAGCAGCTTAGCCCCGACAGGGGGCTACAATGAGCAGTTCTTC.

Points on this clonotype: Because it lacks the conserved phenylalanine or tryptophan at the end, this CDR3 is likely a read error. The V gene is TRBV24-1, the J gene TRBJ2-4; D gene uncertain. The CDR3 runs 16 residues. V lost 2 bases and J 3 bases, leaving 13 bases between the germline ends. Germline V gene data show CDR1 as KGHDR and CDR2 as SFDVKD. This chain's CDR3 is CATSDYKKMDKNIQYL. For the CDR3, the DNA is TGTGCCACCAGTGATTACAAGAAGATGGACAAAAACATTCAGTACCTC.

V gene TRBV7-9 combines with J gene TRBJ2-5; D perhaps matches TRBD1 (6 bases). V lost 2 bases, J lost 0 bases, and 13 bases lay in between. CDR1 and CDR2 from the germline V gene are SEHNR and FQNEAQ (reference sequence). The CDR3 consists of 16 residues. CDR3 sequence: CASSLRPGTNQETQYF. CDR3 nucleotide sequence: TGTGCCAGCAGCTTAAGGCCCGGGACAAACCAAGAGACCCAGTACTTC.

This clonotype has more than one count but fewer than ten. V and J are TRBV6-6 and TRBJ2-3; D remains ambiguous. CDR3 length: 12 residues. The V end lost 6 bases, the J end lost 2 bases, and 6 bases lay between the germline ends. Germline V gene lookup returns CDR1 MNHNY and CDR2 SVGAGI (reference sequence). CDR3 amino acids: CASRLTTDTQYF. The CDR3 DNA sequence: TGTGCCAGCAGACTTACCACAGATACGCAGTATTTT.

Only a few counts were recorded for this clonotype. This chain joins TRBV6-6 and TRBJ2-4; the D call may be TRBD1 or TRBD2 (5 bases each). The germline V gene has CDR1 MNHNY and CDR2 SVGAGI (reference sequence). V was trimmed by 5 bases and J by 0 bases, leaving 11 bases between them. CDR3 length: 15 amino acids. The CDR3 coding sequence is TGTGCCAGCAGTCCTGGGACGGTAGCCAAAAACATTCAGTACTTC. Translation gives CASSPGTVAKNIQYF.

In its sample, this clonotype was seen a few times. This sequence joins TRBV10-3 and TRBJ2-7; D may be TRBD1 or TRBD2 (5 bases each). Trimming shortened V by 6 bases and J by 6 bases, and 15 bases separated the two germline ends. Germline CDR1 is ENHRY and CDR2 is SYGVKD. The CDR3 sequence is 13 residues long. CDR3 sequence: CAIRTEMRAEQYF. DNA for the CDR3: TGTGCCATCAGGACAGAAATGAGGGCCGAGCAGTACTTC.

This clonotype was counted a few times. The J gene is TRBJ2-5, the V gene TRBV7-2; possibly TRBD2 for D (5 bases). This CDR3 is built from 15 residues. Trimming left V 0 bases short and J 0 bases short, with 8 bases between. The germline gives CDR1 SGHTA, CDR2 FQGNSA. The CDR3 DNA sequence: TGTGCCAGCAGCTTAGCGCGGGTATACCAAGAGACCCAGTACTTC. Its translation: CASSLARVYQETQYF.

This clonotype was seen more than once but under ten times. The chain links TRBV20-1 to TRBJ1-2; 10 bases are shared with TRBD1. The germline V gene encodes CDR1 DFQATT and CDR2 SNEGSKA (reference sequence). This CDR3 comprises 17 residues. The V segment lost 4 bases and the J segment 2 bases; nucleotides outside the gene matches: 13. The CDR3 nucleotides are TGCAGTGCTATTCGACGGGACAGGGGATGGTACAACTATGGCTACACCTTC. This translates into CSAIRRDRGWYNYGYTF.

CDR3 nucleotide sequence: TGTGCCAGCAGCTTAGATCCAGGGGGGCATGGCTACACCTTC. Encoded protein: CASSLDPGGHGYTF. This chain joins TRBV7-6 and TRBJ1-2; TRBD1 matches 7 bases. V trimming: 1 base; J trimming: 6 bases; junction bases outside the gene matches: 5. The CDR3 sequence is 14 residues long. The germline gives CDR1 SGHVS, CDR2 FNYEAQ.